Described below is a single T cell receptor beta chain sequence and its context. The antigen this receptor binds is unknown. Base quality data are lacking; no much larger clone is found one base away. Participants in the prospective study were aged roughly 18 to 90 years, lived in 24 United States geographic areas, and enrolled through a virtual design. In the prospective study, participants were assigned to cohorts based on the clinical history participants reported in a screening survey and a study questionnaire. Recovered participants in ImmuneRACE Cohort 3 were defined by two consecutive negative NP/OP PCR tests, clearance by a healthcare professional, or resolution of symptoms. Mobile phlebotomists in the prospective study collected whole blood, serum and a nasopharyngeal or oropharyngeal swab from every participant. Prospective study participants could optionally give additional blood draws and questionnaires over an approximately 2-month period. Prospective study blood samples were shipped either frozen or at room temperature before DNA extraction.

The germline V gene encodes CDR1 SGHVS and CDR2 FQNEAQ. The CDR3 measures 19 amino acids from cysteine to phenylalanine. The CDR3 DNA has 57 bases and is translated from base 1. Compared with germline, V lacks 4 bases and J lacks 3 bases; bases without a gene match: 15. The data were taken from a study of blood T cell repertoires in COVID-19 (TCRdb year 2020). A note on the overall study: Collaborator samples came from the United States, Italy and Spain and covered acute and convalescent phases of COVID-19. The repertoires were released in a freely available public database intended as a resource for research on the immune response to SARS-CoV-2. Deeply sampled blood TCRbeta repertoires from subjects exposed to, actively infected with, or recovered from COVID-19 were included in the dataset. A de-identified subject ID, COVID-19 status, age in years and sex were almost always included in the sample metadata. The material from the prospective study consisted of cDNA or gDNA derived from T cells, B-cell-depleted T cells, or PBMCs. HLA class I and class II types, where available, came from metadata supplied by the sample provider rather than from assay-based typing. The samples were drawn from two sources: the first 160 participants of the ongoing ImmuneRACE study, and 950 to 1,500 subjects contributed by 6 global collaborators. What the study reported, not specific to this receptor: The quantity of clinical and demographic metadata differed by source and by participant and was supplied without curation.

TCRbeta CDR3 regions were amplified from genomic DNA by means of the immunoSEQ Assay, a bias-controlled multiplex PCR. The original methods were these. The number of nucleated cells in each sample was estimated from the amplification of reference gene primers within the assay. Sequence reads were collapsed and filtered to measure the absolute abundance of every unique TCRbeta CDR3 rearrangement. For each sample, productive Simpson clonality was calculated by taking the square root of Simpson's diversity index across productive rearrangements. Sourced from immuneACCESS, this table was stored by TCRdb with only in-frame sequences that have V and J called. A share of the clones is absent; for the studies checked, an unresolved V gene accounts for under half, and the remainder has no known explanation. The D gene and trimming were derived from the DNA, and the V and J assignments and clone size from that table. This sample holds around 450,000 clones; roughly 87% were observed only once. Under 0.85% of the sample belongs to the ten largest clones.

The TCR comes from a young woman who had recovered from COVID-19. The sequence joins TRBV7-8 to TRBJ1-4; 9 nucleotides in the junction match TRBD1. The sequencing sample was made of PBMCs or T cells enriched from blood (not recorded which). The DNA sequence is given as TGTGCCAGCAGCTCTACGGGACAGGGACGATTTACGGCTAATGAAAAACTGTTTTTT. Its amino acids are CASSSTGQGRFTANEKLFF.